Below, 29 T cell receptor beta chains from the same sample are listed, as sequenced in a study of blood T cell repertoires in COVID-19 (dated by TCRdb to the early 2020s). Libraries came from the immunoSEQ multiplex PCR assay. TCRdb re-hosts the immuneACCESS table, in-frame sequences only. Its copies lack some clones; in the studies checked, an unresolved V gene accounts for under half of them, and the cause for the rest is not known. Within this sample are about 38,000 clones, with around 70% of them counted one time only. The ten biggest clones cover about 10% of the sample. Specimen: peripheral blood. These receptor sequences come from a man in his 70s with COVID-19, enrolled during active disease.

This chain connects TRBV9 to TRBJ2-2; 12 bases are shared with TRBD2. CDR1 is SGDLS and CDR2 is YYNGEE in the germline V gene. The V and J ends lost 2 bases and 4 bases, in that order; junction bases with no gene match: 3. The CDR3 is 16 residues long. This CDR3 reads CASSVGTSGLTGELFF. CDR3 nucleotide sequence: TGTGCCAGCAGCGTCGGGACTAGCGGGCTCACCGGGGAGCTGTTTTTT.

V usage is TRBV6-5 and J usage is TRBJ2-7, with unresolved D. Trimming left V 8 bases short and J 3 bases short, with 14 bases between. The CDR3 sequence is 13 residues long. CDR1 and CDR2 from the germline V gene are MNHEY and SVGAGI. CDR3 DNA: TGTGCCAGCGGTAGAGCTCCCGGCTACGAGCAGTACTTC. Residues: CASGRAPGYEQYF.

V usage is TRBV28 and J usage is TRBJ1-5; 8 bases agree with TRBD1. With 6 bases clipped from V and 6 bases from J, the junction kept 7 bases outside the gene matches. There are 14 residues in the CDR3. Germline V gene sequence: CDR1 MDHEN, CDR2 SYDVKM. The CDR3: CASRPGQGGQPQHF. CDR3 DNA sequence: TGTGCCAGCAGACCCGGACAGGGAGGTCAGCCCCAGCATTTT.

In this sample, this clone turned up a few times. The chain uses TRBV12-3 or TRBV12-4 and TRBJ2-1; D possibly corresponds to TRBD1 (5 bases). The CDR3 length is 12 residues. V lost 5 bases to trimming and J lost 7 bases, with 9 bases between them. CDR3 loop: CASSPRTNEQFF. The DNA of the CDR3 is TGTGCCAGCAGTCCGCGGACAAATGAGCAGTTCTTC.

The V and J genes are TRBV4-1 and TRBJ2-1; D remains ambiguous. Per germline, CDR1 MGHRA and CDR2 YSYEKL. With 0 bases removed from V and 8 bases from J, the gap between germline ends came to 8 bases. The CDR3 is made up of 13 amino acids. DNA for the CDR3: TGCGCCAGCAGCCAAGAGTGGCAATATGAGCAGTTCTTC. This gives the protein CASSQEWQYEQFF.

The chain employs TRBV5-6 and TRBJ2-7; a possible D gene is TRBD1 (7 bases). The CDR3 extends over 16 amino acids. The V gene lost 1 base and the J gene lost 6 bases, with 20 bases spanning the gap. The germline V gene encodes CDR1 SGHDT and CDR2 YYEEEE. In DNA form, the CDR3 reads TGTGCCAGCAGCTTGCGGGAGACAGGGATTTTCGCCGAGCAGTACTTC. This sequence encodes CASSLRETGIFAEQYF.

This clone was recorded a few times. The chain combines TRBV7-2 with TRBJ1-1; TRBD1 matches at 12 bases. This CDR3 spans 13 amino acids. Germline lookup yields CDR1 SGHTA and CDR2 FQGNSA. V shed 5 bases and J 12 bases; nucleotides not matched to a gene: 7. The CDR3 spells CASSTGTGGEPFF. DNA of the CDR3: TGTGCCAGCAGCACCGGGACAGGGGGCGAGCCTTTCTTT.

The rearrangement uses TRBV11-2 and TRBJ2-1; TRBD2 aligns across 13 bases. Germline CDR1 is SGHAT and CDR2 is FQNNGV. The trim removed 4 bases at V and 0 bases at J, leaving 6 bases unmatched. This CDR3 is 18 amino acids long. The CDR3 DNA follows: TGTGCCAGCAGCTGGACTAGCGGGGGCCTTAGCTCCTACAATGAGCAGTTCTTC. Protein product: CASSWTSGGLSSYNEQFF. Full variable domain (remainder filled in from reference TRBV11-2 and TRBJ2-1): EAGVAQSPRYKIIEKRQSVAFWCNPISGHATLYWYQQILGQGPKLLIQFQNNGVVDDSQLPKDRFSAERLKGVDSTLKIQPAKLEDSAVYLCASSWTSGGLSSYNEQFFGPGTRLTVL.

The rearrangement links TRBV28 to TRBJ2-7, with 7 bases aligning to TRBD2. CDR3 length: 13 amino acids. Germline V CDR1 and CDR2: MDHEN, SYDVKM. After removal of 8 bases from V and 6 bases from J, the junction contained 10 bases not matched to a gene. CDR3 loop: CASAPGGTGEQYF. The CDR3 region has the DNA TGTGCCAGCGCCCCCGGGGGGACCGGCGAGCAGTACTTC.

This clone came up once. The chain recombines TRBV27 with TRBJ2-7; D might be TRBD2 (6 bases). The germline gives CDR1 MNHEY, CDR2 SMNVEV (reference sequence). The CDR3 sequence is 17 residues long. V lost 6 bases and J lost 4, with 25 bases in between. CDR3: CASSLNPAWGRKYEQYF. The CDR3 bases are TGTGCCAGCAGCTTAAACCCCGCGTGGGGGAGGAAGTACGAGCAGTACTTC.

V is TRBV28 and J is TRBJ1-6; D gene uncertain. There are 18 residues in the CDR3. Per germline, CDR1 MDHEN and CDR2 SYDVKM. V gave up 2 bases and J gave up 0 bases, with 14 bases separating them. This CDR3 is CASSLRGSGLSYNSPLHF. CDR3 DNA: TGTGCCAGCAGTTTACGCGGTAGCGGACTCTCCTATAATTCACCCCTCCACTTT.

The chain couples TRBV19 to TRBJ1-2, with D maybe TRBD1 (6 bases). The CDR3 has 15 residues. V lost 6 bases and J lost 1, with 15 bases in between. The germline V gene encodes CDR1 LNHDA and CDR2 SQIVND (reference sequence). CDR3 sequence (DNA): TGTGCCAGTAGCCCTGGGGGGGCTAATAACTATGGCTACACCTTC. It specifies CASSPGGANNYGYTF.

The CDR3 reads CASSLPSGGYNEQFF. Written as DNA, the CDR3 is TGTGCCAGCAGCTTACCTAGCGGGGGGTACAATGAGCAGTTCTTC. The chain couples TRBV11-2 to TRBJ2-1, with 11 nucleotides matching TRBD2. The junction had 1 base not matched to a gene; V was cut back by 2 bases and J by 4 bases. There are 15 residues in the CDR3. Germline CDR1 is SGHAT and CDR2 is FQNNGV.

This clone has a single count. The CDR3 region is CASRTGGNQPQHF. The CDR3 region has the DNA TGTGCCAGCAGGACAGGGGGCAATCAGCCCCAGCATTTT. The chain is built from TRBV2 and TRBJ1-5; 8 bases line up with TRBD1. V shed 6 bases and J 2 bases; nucleotides not matched to a gene: 0. This CDR3 is built from 13 residues. Germline CDR1 reads SNHLY; CDR2 reads FYNNEI.

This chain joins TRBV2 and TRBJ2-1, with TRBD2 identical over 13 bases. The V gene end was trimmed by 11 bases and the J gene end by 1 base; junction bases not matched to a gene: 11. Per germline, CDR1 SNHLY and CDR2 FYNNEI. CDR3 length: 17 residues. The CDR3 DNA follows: TGTGCCGGGACCCCGGGACTAGCGGGGCAATCCTACAATGAGCAGTTCTTC. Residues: CAGTPGLAGQSYNEQFF.

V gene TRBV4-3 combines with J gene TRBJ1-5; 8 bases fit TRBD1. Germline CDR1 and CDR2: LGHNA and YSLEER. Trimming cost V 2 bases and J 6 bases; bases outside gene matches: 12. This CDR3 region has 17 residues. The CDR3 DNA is TGCGCCAGCAGCCAATCCCTGGGGCAGGGGGCGGTTCAGCCCCAGCATTTT. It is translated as CASSQSLGQGAVQPQHF.

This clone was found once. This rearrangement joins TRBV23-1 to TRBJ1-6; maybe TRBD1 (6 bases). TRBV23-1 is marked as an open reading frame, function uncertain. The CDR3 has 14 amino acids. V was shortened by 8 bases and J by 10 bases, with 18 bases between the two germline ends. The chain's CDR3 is CASPLPGVYSPLHF. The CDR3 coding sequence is TGCGCCAGCCCCCTGCCAGGGGTGTACTCACCCCTCCACTTT.

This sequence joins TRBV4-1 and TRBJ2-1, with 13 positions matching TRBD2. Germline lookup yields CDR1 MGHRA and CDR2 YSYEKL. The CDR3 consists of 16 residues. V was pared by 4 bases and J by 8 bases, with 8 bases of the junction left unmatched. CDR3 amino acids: CASSRKTSGGLDEQFF. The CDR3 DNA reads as TGCGCCAGCAGCCGAAAGACTAGCGGGGGGCTCGATGAGCAGTTCTTC.

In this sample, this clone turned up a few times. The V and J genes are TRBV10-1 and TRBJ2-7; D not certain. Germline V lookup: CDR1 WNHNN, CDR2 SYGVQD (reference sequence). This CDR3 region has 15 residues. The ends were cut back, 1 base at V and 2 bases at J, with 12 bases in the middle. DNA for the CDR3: TGCGCCAGCAGTGAGTTATCGGGTCCCGCCTACGAGCAGTACTTC. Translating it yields CASSELSGPAYEQYF.

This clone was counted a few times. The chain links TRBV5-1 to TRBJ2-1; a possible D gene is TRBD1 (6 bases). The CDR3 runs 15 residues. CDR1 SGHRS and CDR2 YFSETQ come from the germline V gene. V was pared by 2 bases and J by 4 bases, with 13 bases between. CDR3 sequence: CASSLAQGYYNEQFF. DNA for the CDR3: TGCGCCAGCAGCTTAGCACAGGGATATTACAATGAGCAGTTCTTC.

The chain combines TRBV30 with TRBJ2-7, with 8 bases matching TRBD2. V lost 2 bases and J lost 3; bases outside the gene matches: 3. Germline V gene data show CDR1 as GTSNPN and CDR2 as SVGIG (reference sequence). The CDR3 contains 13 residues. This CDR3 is CAWSYSGIYEQYF. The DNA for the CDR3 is TGTGCCTGGAGTTATAGCGGGATCTACGAGCAGTACTTC. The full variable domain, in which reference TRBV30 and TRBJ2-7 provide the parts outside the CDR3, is SQTIHQWPATLVQPVGSPLSLECTVEGTSNPNLYWYRQAAGRGLQLLFYSVGIGQISSEVPQNLSASRPQDRQFILSSKKLLLSDSGFYLCAWSYSGIYEQYFGPGTRLTVT.

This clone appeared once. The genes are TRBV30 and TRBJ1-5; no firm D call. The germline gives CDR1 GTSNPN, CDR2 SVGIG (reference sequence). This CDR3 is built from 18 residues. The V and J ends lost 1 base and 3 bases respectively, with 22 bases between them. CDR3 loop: CAWSGVYGSTSPNQPQHF. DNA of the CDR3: TGTGCCTGGAGTGGGGTATATGGGTCGACTAGCCCCAATCAGCCCCAGCATTTT.

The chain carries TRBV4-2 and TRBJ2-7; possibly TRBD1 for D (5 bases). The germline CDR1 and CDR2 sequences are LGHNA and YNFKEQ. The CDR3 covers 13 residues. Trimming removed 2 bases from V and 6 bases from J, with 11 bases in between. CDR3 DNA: TGTGCCAGCAGCCAAACAGGTCTCGGCGAGCAGTACTTC. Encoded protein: CASSQTGLGEQYF.

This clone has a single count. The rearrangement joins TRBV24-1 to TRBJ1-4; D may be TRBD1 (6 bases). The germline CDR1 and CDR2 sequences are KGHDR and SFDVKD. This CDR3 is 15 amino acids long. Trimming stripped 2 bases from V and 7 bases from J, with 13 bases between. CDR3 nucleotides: TGTGCCACCAGTGATTCCGGGACATTTGGTGAAAAACTGTTTTTT. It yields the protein CATSDSGTFGEKLFF.

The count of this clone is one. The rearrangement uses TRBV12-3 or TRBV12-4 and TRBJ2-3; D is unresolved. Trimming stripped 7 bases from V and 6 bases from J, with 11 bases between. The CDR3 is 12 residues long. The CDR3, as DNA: TGTGCCAGCACCCACATCTCCGATACGCAGTATTTT. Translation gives CASTHISDTQYF.

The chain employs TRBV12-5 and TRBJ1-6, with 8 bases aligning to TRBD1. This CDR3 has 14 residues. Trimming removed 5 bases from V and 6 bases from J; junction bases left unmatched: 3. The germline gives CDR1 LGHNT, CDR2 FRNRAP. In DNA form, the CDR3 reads TGTGCTAGTGGTCAGGGGGCTCCTAATTCACCCCTCCACTTT. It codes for CASGQGAPNSPLHF.

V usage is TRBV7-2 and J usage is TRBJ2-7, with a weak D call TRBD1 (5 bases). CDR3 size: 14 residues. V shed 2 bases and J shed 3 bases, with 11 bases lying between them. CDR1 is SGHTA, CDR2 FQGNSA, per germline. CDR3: CASSLQGRDYEQYF. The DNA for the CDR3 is TGTGCCAGCAGCTTACAGGGCAGAGACTACGAGCAGTACTTC.

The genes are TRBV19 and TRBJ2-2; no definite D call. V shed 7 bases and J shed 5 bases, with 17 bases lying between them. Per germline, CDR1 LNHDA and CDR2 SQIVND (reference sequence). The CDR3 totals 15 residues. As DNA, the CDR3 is TGTGCCAGTAACTTACGTACGGGTTATACCGGGGAGCTGTTTTTT. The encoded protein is CASNLRTGYTGELFF.

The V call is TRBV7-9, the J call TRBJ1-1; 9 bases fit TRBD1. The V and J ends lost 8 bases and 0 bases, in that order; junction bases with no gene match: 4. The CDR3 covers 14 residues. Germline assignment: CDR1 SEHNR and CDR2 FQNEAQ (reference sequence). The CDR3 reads CASGQGTVNTEAFF. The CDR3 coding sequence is TGTGCCAGCGGACAGGGGACGGTGAACACTGAAGCTTTCTTT.